A selection of T cell receptor beta chains follows, all from one sample in a study of OX40 agonist ivuxolimab in advanced cancers. Produced via immunoSEQ multiplex PCR; TCRdb's table is partial and in-frame only. The sample lists around 72,000 clones; over 75% were seen once. Specimen: CD4+ or CD8+ T cells sorted from blood, collected in a trial of the OX40 agonist ivuxolimab. These receptors all come from an adult with an advanced solid tumor such as melanoma, head and neck, liver or kidney cancer. Both conserved end residues are part of each CDR3. The D gene is left open where the match is weak. Clone sizes are given selectively: once, few, many, or a class where the clone is expanded.

CDR3 length	clone size	J gene	D gene	V gene	CDR3 DNA	CDR3 protein
16	-	TRBJ2-7	TRBD2	TRBV4-1	TGCGCCAGCAGCCAAGGACTAGCGGGGGGAGCCTACGAGCAGTACTTC	CASSQGLAGGAYEQYF
16	-	TRBJ2-2	TRBD2	TRBV5-4	TGTGCCAGCAGTCGACTAGCGGGGGCTGGCACCGGGGAGCTGTTTTTT	CASSRLAGAGTGELFF
13	-	TRBJ1-1	-	TRBV7-9	TGTGCCAGCAGCTTAGAGGGGGGCACTGAAGCTTTCTTT	CASSLEGGTEAFF
15	-	TRBJ1-6	TRBD1	TRBV4-1	TGCGCCAGCAGCCCAGACAGGGGAAATGATTCACCCCTCCACTTT	CASSPDRGNDSPLHF
13	-	TRBJ2-7	-	TRBV10-1	TGCGCCAGCCTTCAGCGGGTCTTCTACGAGCAGTACTTC	CASLQRVFYEQYF
16	-	TRBJ2-1	-	TRBV18	TGTGCCAGCTCACCACGGTCGTTAGCGGCCGGCAATGAGCAGTTCTTC	CASSPRSLAAGNEQFF
12	-	TRBJ2-7	-	TRBV27	TGTGCCAGCAGCCAGGACAGATACGAGCAGTACTTC	CASSQDRYEQYF
16	-	TRBJ1-5	-	TRBV7-9	TGTGCCAGCAGCTTAGGAGGCAGGGGCCGGGATCAGCCCCAGCATTTT	CASSLGGRGRDQPQHF
11	-	TRBJ2-7	-	TRBV5-1	TGCGCCAGCCGGGACACCCGGGGGCAGTACTTC	CASRDTRGQYF
13	few	TRBJ2-2	-	TRBV7-8	TGTGCCAGCAATCCAGAAACCACCGGGGAGCTGTTTTTT	CASNPETTGELFF
15	-	TRBJ1-5	-	TRBV19	TGTGCCACCAGGAAGGGGCCTAGACTCAATCAGCCCCAGCATTTT	CATRKGPRLNQPQHF
14	-	TRBJ1-1	-	TRBV9	TGTGCCAGCAGCAAGCAAACCCTCGCGACTGAAGCTTTCTTT	CASSKQTLATEAFF
13	few	TRBJ2-7	TRBD1	TRBV18	TGTGCCAGCTCACCTCGTTGGACAGGCGAGCAGTACTTC	CASSPRWTGEQYF
13	-	TRBJ1-1	TRBD1	TRBV5-5	TGTGCCAGCAGCTCCCCGGACAGGGTGGATACTTTCTTT	CASSSPDRVDTFF
15	-	TRBJ2-3	-	TRBV4-2	TGTGCCAGCAGCCATGGGACCTCATACACAGATACGCAGTATTTT	CASSHGTSYTDTQYF
15	-	TRBJ2-5	TRBD2	TRBV5-4	TGTGCCAGCAGCTCTCCGGGACTAGAGAAAGAGACCCAGTACTTC	CASSSPGLEKETQYF
12	-	TRBJ2-1	-	TRBV28	TGTGCCAGCACTACCACGGGACGCCCCTCGGTCTTC	CASTTTGRPSVF
19	-	TRBJ2-2	TRBD2	TRBV7-8	TGTGCCAGCAGCTCTATAGAACTAGCGGGAGGGCTGGACACCGGGGAGCTGTTTTTT	CASSSIELAGGLDTGELFF
15	-	TRBJ2-3	TRBD2	TRBV9	TGTGCCAGCAGCGTAGCGGGAGGGTGGGCAGATACGCAGTATTTT	CASSVAGGWADTQYF
13	-	TRBJ2-3	-	TRBV11-2	TGTGCCAGCAGCACCCGAATCACAGATACGCAGTATTTT	CASSTRITDTQYF
15	-	TRBJ2-2	-	TRBV18	TGTGCCAGCTCACCCCGTATTCAGGGGACCGGGGAGCTGTTTTTT	CASSPRIQGTGELFF
14	-	TRBJ1-1	-	TRBV2	TGTGCCAGCAGCGCTGAGGGGGGGCGTACTGAAGCTTTCTTT	CASSAEGGRTEAFF
13	-	TRBJ2-2	-	TRBV30	TGTGCCTGGAGTGTACTAGGGGCCGGGGAGCTGTTTTTT	CAWSVLGAGELFF
11	-	TRBJ1-5	-	TRBV6-1	TGTGCCAGCAGCTCGAATCAGCCCCAGCATTTT	CASSSNQPQHF
14	-	TRBJ2-1	-	TRBV7-3	TGTGCCAGCAGCTTAATGGGTACCAGCAATGAGCAGTTCTTC	CASSLMGTSNEQFF
14	-	TRBJ2-7	TRBD2	TRBV5-1	TGCGCCAGTGGGGGGCTAGCGGGAGAAACCGAGCAGTACTTC	CASGGLAGETEQYF
17	-	TRBJ1-1	TRBD1	TRBV27	TGTGCCAGCAGTTTAGGGATAGGGGGCATCTTGGGTACTGAAGCTTTCTTT	CASSLGIGGILGTEAFF
14	-	TRBJ1-1	TRBD1	TRBV6-5	TGTGCCAGCAGTAGGGACAGGGAAAGCACTGAAGCTTTCTTT	CASSRDRESTEAFF
15	-	TRBJ2-5	TRBD1	TRBV18	TGTGCCAGCTCACGACGGACAGGCCCAGAGGAGACCCAGTACTTC	CASSRRTGPEETQYF
16	few	TRBJ1-5	-	TRBV5-6	TGTGCCAGCAGCTTCTTTTGGCAGGATAGCAATCAGCCCCAGCATTTT	CASSFFWQDSNQPQHF
14	-	TRBJ2-3	-	TRBV15	TGTGCCACCAGCAGCGCGACCAGATCGGATACGCAGTATTTT	CATSSATRSDTQYF
14	-	TRBJ2-3	-	TRBV5-4	TGTGCCAGCAGCTATGCGGGACGGGCAGATACGCAGTATTTT	CASSYAGRADTQYF
16	-	TRBJ2-5	-	TRBV6-6	TGTGCCAGCAGTTCTTGGGGGGGGGCGACGGAAGAGACCCAGTACTTC	CASSSWGGATEETQYF
14	-	TRBJ2-2	-	TRBV5-1	TGCGCCAGCAGCTTGAAACAGGGTACCGGGGAGCTGTTTTTT	CASSLKQGTGELFF
16	-	TRBJ2-7	TRBD1	TRBV27	TGTGCCAGCAGTTCCCCCATACGGGACAGGGGCTACGAGCAGTACTTC	CASSSPIRDRGYEQYF
14	once	TRBJ2-3	TRBD2	TRBV5-1	TGCGCCAGCAGCTTGGCGGGGACTAGGGATACGCAGTATTTT	CASSLAGTRDTQYF
14	-	TRBJ2-3	TRBD2	TRBV6-4	TGTGCCAGCAGCGGGGGGGCTAGCACAGATACGCAGTATTTT	CASSGGASTDTQYF
12	-	TRBJ2-4	-	TRBV7-2	TGTGCCAGCAGCTTAGTTTTAGGCATTCAGTACTTC	CASSLVLGIQYF
15	-	TRBJ2-7	TRBD2	TRBV7-2	TGTGCCAGCAGCCTTACTAGCGTAATCTCCTACGAGCAGTACTTC	CASSLTSVISYEQYF
14	-	TRBJ2-7	TRBD2	TRBV9	TGTGCCAGCAGCCCGGCGGGAGGGACCTACGAGCAGTACTTC	CASSPAGGTYEQYF
14	-	TRBJ2-3	-	TRBV5-1	TGCGCCACATCCCTGGGCGGCAACACAGATACGCAGTATTTT	CATSLGGNTDTQYF
14	-	TRBJ1-4	-	TRBV11-2	TGTGCCAGCACCCCGGGGGGGAGTTATGAAAAACTGTTTTTT	CASTPGGSYEKLFF
15	-	TRBJ2-7	-	TRBV4-1	TGCGCCAGCAGCCAGGGCCCGGGGGTAGCCTACGAGCAGTACTTC	CASSQGPGVAYEQYF
14	medium-sized	TRBJ2-7	TRBD1	TRBV6-1	TGTGCCAGCAACCGGGACAGGGGAAGATACGAGCAGTACTTC	CASNRDRGRYEQYF
16	-	TRBJ2-5	-	TRBV7-2	TGTGCCAGCAGCTTTGAGCCAAGGGACTTCCAAGAGACCCAGTACTTC	CASSFEPRDFQETQYF
13	-	TRBJ2-7	-	TRBV6-5	TGTGCCAGCAGCCGGACCGAAACCTACGAGCAGTACTTC	CASSRTETYEQYF
16	-	TRBJ2-7	-	TRBV7-9	TGCGCCAGCAGCCAAGTTGTGGGAGTCATTTCTCTCGAGCAGTACTTC	CASSQVVGVISLEQYF
15	-	TRBJ1-1	-	TRBV4-3	TGCGCCAGCAGCCACTGGGAGGGGGTGGGTACTGAAGCTTTCTTT	CASSHWEGVGTEAFF
14	-	TRBJ1-3	-	TRBV14	TGTGCCAGCAGCCAAGGGAGCTCTGGAAACACCATATATTTT	CASSQGSSGNTIYF
13	-	TRBJ1-5	TRBD1	TRBV19	TGTGCCAGTAGGGGGACAGACAATCAGCCCCAGCATTTT	CASRGTDNQPQHF
15	-	TRBJ2-3	TRBD1	TRBV5-4	TGTGCCAGCAGCTGGGCGGGACAGGCAACAGATACGCAGTATTTT	CASSWAGQATDTQYF
12	once	TRBJ2-5	TRBD1	TRBV2	TGTGCCAGCAGGAGGGGGCTAGAGACCCAGTACTTC	CASRRGLETQYF
15	-	TRBJ2-1	TRBD2	TRBV5-1	TGCGCCAGCAGCATTACTAGCGGGAGTTCCGATGAGCAGTTCTTC	CASSITSGSSDEQFF
16	-	TRBJ2-7	-	TRBV5-1	TGCGCCAGCAGCTTAACCCCACTAGCAGTCGTCTACGAGCAGTACTTC	CASSLTPLAVVYEQYF
14	-	TRBJ2-2	TRBD1	TRBV10-3	TGTGCCACTCTCGGACAGGGGGCTATCGGGGAGCTGTTTTTT	CATLGQGAIGELFF